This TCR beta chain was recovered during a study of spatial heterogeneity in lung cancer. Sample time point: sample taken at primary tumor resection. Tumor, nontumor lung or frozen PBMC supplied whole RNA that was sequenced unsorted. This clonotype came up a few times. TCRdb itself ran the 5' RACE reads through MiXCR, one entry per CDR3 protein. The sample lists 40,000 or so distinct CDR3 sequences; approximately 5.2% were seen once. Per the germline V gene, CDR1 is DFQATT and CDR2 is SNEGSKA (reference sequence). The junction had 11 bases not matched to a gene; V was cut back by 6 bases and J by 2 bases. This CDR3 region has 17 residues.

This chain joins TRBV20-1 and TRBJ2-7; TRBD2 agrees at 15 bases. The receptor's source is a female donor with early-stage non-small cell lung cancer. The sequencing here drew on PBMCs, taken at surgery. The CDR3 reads CSASSGTSGGRAYEQYF. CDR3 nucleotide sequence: TGCAGTGCCTCCTCTGGGACTAGCGGGGGGCGTGCCTACGAGCAGTACTTC.